This record covers a single T cell receptor beta chain. Its antigen is not yet known. Base qualities are missing; no much larger clone stands one base away. At one collaborating source in Seattle, patients were enrolled during active infection and were followed longitudinally through the course of disease. Each collaborating institution followed its own protocols to collect whole blood in K2EDTA tubes. For TCRbeta analysis, collaborator samples were shipped as frozen whole blood, as isolated PBMCs, or as DNA extracted from either sample type. The CDR3 runs 12 amino acids, cysteine and phenylalanine included. The DNA shown is the 36-base CDR3, in frame from base 1. Relative to germline, V is 4 bases shorter and J is 7 bases shorter, with 11 bases between their ends. The germline V gene encodes CDR1 LGHDT and CDR2 YNNKEL (reference sequence). The data were taken from a study of blood T cell repertoires in COVID-19 (dated by TCRdb to 2020 to 2022). Context from the whole study: The collaborator samples originated in the United States, Italy and Spain and spanned the acute and convalescent phases of COVID-19. Where HLA class I and class II types were available, the types were taken from metadata supplied by the sample provider, not from assay-based typing. Sample metadata almost always included a de-identified subject ID, COVID-19 status, age in years and sex. The prospective study material was composed of cDNA or gDNA derived from T cells, B-cell-depleted T cells, or PBMCs. Subjects who had been exposed to COVID-19, were actively infected with it, or had recovered from it provided the deeply sampled blood TCRbeta repertoires that made up the dataset. A freely available public database, intended as a resource for researchers studying the immune response to SARS-CoV-2, is where the repertoires were released. The samples were drawn from the first 160 participants of the ongoing ImmuneRACE study and from 1,254 subjects provided by 6 global collaborators.

TCRbeta CDR3 regions were amplified from genomic DNA by means of the immunoSEQ Assay, a bias-controlled multiplex PCR. The original methods were these. The number of nucleated cells in each sample was estimated by amplification of reference gene primers within the assay. Sequence reads were collapsed and filtered to measure the absolute abundance of every unique TCRbeta CDR3 rearrangement. For each sample, productive Simpson clonality was calculated as the square root of Simpson's diversity index over productive rearrangements. TCRdb took this table from immuneACCESS and kept in-frame rearrangements with V and J called. Such tables lack part of the clones; where checked against another copy, unresolved V genes explain under half of the gap, and the rest is unexplained. V and J calls and clone size are those listed in that table; D and trimming were worked out from the DNA. The sample table records some 150,000 clones; 80% to 90% of these occur just once. Of the sample, around 8% falls within the top ten clones.

The study at large found these results: How much clinical and demographic metadata was included differed by source and by participant, and the metadata was provided uncurated.

This TCR derives from a woman in her fifties or sixties with COVID-19, enrolled during active disease. The rearrangement combines TRBV3-1 (or the pseudogene TRBV3-2) with TRBJ2-7; the D gene is perhaps TRBD2, from 6 matching bases. The specimen sequenced was peripheral blood. The CDR3 protein is CASSRGAGEQYF. The nucleotide sequence reads as follows: TGTGCCAGCAGCCGAGGGGCGGGGGAGCAGTACTTC.